The 32 T cell receptor beta chains below all came from one sample that was sequenced in a study of beta chain features in type 1 diabetes. Study-wide results and limits: In all four CD4+ subsets, TCRB CDR3 length was significantly, moderately reduced in type 1 diabetes.

What was sequenced were expressed TCRB transcripts, since all of the isolated RNA had been reverse transcribed. Only in-frame clones appear in the TCRdb table, and some are missing; sequencing was by immunoSEQ multiplex PCR. The sample includes about 260,000 clones, roughly 22% of them seen just once. These receptors' targets are unknown. Sequencing was done on a sample of naive CD4+ T cells from blood. The receptors here all came from a woman aged 40 to 55 with type 1 diabetes.

This clone showed up just a few times. V and J are TRBV6-5 and TRBJ2-2; TRBD1 aligns across 8 bases. The V gene's germline CDR1 is MNHEY and CDR2 SVGAGI. V lost 4 bases and J lost 5; bases outside the gene matches: 6. This CDR3 comprises 15 residues. CDR3 in amino acids: CASSSQGASTGELFF. The CDR3 DNA sequence: TGTGCCAGCAGTTCTCAGGGGGCGAGTACCGGGGAGCTGTTTTTT.

This clone has a handful of counts. The V gene is TRBV7-9, the J gene TRBJ1-2; a weak D match, TRBD1 (5 bases). CDR1 is SEHNR, CDR2 FQNEAQ, per germline (reference sequence). The CDR3 has 13 residues. V was pared by 3 bases and J by 4 bases, with 9 bases between. As DNA, the CDR3 is TGTGCCAGCAGCTTCAGGCAGGGCTATGGCTACACCTTC. Protein sequence: CASSFRQGYGYTF.

This chain connects TRBV4-1 to TRBJ2-7; TRBD2 aligns across 15 bases. J was trimmed by 6 bases and V by 3 bases; bases with no gene match: 9. The CDR3 totals 17 residues. The V gene's germline CDR1 is MGHRA and CDR2 YSYEKL. CDR3 sequence: CASSQREGLAGGTEQYF. For the CDR3, the DNA is TGCGCCAGCAGCCAGAGAGAGGGACTAGCGGGAGGTACCGAGCAGTACTTC.

This clone was detected only a few times. The chain uses TRBV9 and TRBJ2-7, with TRBD2 matching 7 bases. The germline CDR1 and CDR2 sequences are SGDLS and YYNGEE. The CDR3 has 14 residues. V lost 0 bases to trimming and J lost 6 bases; unmatched junction nucleotides: 6. Here the CDR3 reads CASSVAGGRGEQYF. Here the CDR3 DNA reads TGTGCCAGCAGCGTAGCGGGAGGACGGGGCGAGCAGTACTTC.

The chain has TRBV9 and TRBJ1-4; D might be TRBD1 (5 bases). Germline V gene sequence: CDR1 SGDLS, CDR2 YYNGEE. The V gene lost 0 bases and the J gene lost 0 bases, with 9 bases spanning the gap. This CDR3 has 16 amino acids. The CDR3 DNA is TGTGCCAGCAGCGTAGGACAGTCTGCAACTAATGAAAAACTGTTTTTT. It encodes CASSVGQSATNEKLFF. Full variable domain (missing parts from reference TRBV9 and TRBJ1-4): DSGVTQTPKHLITATGQRVTLRCSPRSGDLSVYWYQQSLDQGLQFLIQYYNGEERAKGNILERFSAQQFPDLHSELNLSSLELGDSALYFCASSVGQSATNEKLFFGSGTQLSVL.

The chain employs TRBV7-3 and TRBJ2-5; TRBD2 matches at 9 bases. The germline gives CDR1 SGHTA, CDR2 FQGTGA. The CDR3 is made up of 15 amino acids. Germline trimming cut 2 bases from V and 2 bases from J; bases unmatched to any gene: 3. CDR3 region: CASSLLAGGQETQYF. In DNA, the CDR3 is TGTGCCAGCAGCTTACTCGCGGGAGGGCAAGAGACCCAGTACTTC. The full variable domain, in which reference TRBV7-3 and TRBJ2-5 provide the parts outside the CDR3, is GAGVSQTPSNKVTEKGKYVELRCDPISGHTALYWYRQSLGQGPEFLIYFQGTGAADDSGLPNDRFFAVRPEGSVSTLKIQRTERGDSAVYLCASSLLAGGQETQYFGPGTRLLVL.

The chain has TRBV5-4 and TRBJ2-2, with 9 bases lining up with TRBD1. The V segment lost 5 bases and the J segment 1 base; nucleotides outside the gene matches: 3. CDR3 length: 15 amino acids. Germline CDR1 is SGHNT and CDR2 is YYREEE (reference sequence). Here the CDR3 reads CASRGQGRNTGELFF. CDR3 sequence (DNA): TGTGCCAGCAGGGGACAGGGTAGGAACACCGGGGAGCTGTTTTTT. The full variable domain, its missing parts supplied by reference TRBV5-4 and TRBJ2-2, is ETGVTQSPTHLIKTRGQQVTLRCSSQSGHNTVSWYQQALGQGPQFIFQYYREEENGRGNFPPRFSGLQFPNYSSELNVNALELDDSALYLCASRGQGRNTGELFFGEGSRLTVL.

This clone was seen a few times. The chain has TRBV5-1 and TRBJ1-1; 9 bases agree with TRBD1. CDR3 length equals 15 residues. J gave up 4 bases and V 3 bases, and 7 bases lay outside the gene matches. Germline V gene data show CDR1 as SGHRS and CDR2 as YFSETQ. CDR3 amino acids: CASSSGTGLSTEAFF. The CDR3 DNA is TGCGCCAGCAGCTCCGGGACAGGGTTGAGCACTGAAGCTTTCTTT.

This clone was detected only a few times. The chain joins TRBV13 to TRBJ2-3, with 9 bases lining up with TRBD2. There are 15 residues in the CDR3. J lost 5 bases, V lost 5 bases, and 8 bases had no gene match. The germline V gene has CDR1 PRHDT and CDR2 FYEKMQ (reference sequence). CDR3 sequence: CASSRSGGFEDTQYF. The CDR3 bases are TGTGCCAGCAGCCGGAGCGGGGGGTTCGAAGATACGCAGTATTTT.

The chain is built from TRBV27 and TRBJ2-7; 9 nucleotides line up with TRBD1. This CDR3 has 16 amino acids. CDR1 is MNHEY and CDR2 is SMNVEV in the germline V gene (reference sequence). V lost 1 base, J lost 9 bases, and 13 bases stayed unmatched. CDR3 DNA: TGTGCCAGCAGTTTATTAGTAGGGACAGGGCCCGGAGGGCAGTACTTC. Its protein product is CASSLLVGTGPGGQYF.

J is TRBJ2-3 and V is TRBV29-1, with a tentative D call TRBD1 (5 bases). V was pared by 0 bases and J by 1 base, with 14 bases between. Germline assignment: CDR1 SQVTM and CDR2 ANQGSEA. CDR3 length: 16 amino acids. The CDR3 nucleotides are TGCAGCGTTGAAGATTCGGGCAGGGTTGGCACAGATACGCAGTATTTT. Its translation is CSVEDSGRVGTDTQYF.

This chain links TRBV10-3 with TRBJ2-5; tentatively, D is TRBD1 (6 bases). This CDR3 has 14 amino acids. Deletions cut 2 bases from V and 5 bases from J, with 12 bases between. CDR1 is ENHRY, CDR2 SYGVKD, per germline. The CDR3 is CAISEHQGSETQYF. CDR3 nucleotides: TGTGCCATCAGTGAGCATCAGGGGTCGGAGACCCAGTACTTC.

The chain links TRBV11-2 to TRBJ2-5; D unresolved. V was cut by 3 bases and J by 4 bases, with 12 bases left in between. Looked up from germline, CDR1 is SGHAT and CDR2 is FQNNGV. This CDR3 comprises 14 residues. The CDR3 DNA sequence: TGTGCCAGCAGCTTCCCGCGCACCCTAGAGACCCAGTACTTC. It specifies CASSFPRTLETQYF.

CDR3 loop: CASSPNGGELIYEQYF. CDR3 nucleotides: TGTGCCAGCAGCCCAAACGGGGGGGAGTTGATCTACGAGCAGTACTTC. The V gene is TRBV4-2, the J gene TRBJ2-7; 8 nucleotides align to TRBD2. The CDR3 spans 16 residues. Trimming removed 4 bases from V and 3 bases from J; junction bases left unmatched: 11. Germline V gene lookup returns CDR1 LGHNA and CDR2 YNFKEQ.

The chain uses TRBV30 and TRBJ2-3; 10 bases match TRBD2. J gave up 2 bases and V 0 bases, and 5 bases lay outside the gene matches. This CDR3 has 16 residues. Looked up from germline, CDR1 is GTSNPN and CDR2 is SVGIG (reference sequence). CDR3 nucleotides: TGTGCCTGGAGTGTACTGAGCGGGAGGGCCACAGATACGCAGTATTTT. Residues: CAWSVLSGRATDTQYF.

The chain employs TRBV19 and TRBJ2-7; TRBD1 matches 7 bases. Germline loops: CDR1 LNHDA, CDR2 SQIVND (reference sequence). J gave up 1 base and V 8 bases, and 11 bases lay outside the gene matches. The CDR3 loop spans 15 amino acids. The CDR3 sequence is CASSTVAGGSYEQYF. The CDR3 nucleotides read TGTGCCAGTTCGACCGTTGCAGGGGGATCCTACGAGCAGTACTTC.

The V gene is TRBV9, the J gene TRBJ1-2; D perhaps matches TRBD1 (6 bases). In germline, CDR1 is SGDLS, CDR2 YYNGEE. Trimming left V 4 bases short and J 7 bases short, with 14 bases between. This CDR3 contains 13 residues. DNA for the CDR3: TGTGCCAGCAGCCAGAACAGGGTTGGTGGCTACACCTTC. This codes for CASSQNRVGGYTF.

The chain joins TRBV5-1 to TRBJ2-7; TRBD2 agrees at 10 bases. CDR1 SGHRS and CDR2 YFSETQ come from the germline V gene. V lost 4 bases and J lost 2; bases outside the gene matches: 9. There are 16 residues in the CDR3. In DNA, the CDR3 is TGCGCCAGCAGCCCGGTCCGGACTAGCGGACCCTACGAGCAGTACTTC. This translates into CASSPVRTSGPYEQYF.

This clone was counted between two and nine times. V gene TRBV9 combines with J gene TRBJ2-3; 12 bases match TRBD2. CDR1 and CDR2 from the germline V gene are SGDLS and YYNGEE. V lost 4 bases and J lost 6; bases outside the gene matches: 6. The CDR3 spans 15 residues. Here the CDR3 reads CASSPPGLAGDTQYF. CDR3 nucleotides: TGTGCCAGCAGCCCCCCGGGACTAGCGGGCGATACGCAGTATTTT.

This clone was seen a handful of times. This chain links TRBV19 with TRBJ1-5; 7 bases line up with TRBD1. CDR3 length: 15 residues. The J segment lost 6 bases and the V segment lost 1 base, leaving 6 bases of the junction unmatched. The germline V gene encodes CDR1 LNHDA and CDR2 SQIVND (reference sequence). The CDR3 protein is CASSIGPNRGQPQHF. The DNA for the CDR3 is TGTGCCAGTAGTATAGGACCTAACAGGGGTCAGCCCCAGCATTTT.

This clone was recorded a few times. The chain joins TRBV9 to TRBJ2-3; TRBD1 matches at 12 bases. Germline lookup yields CDR1 SGDLS and CDR2 YYNGEE. The V gene end was trimmed by 1 base and the J gene end by 4 bases; junction bases not matched to a gene: 4. CDR3 length: 16 residues. CDR3 loop: CASSVPGQGASDTQYF. In DNA, the CDR3 is TGTGCCAGCAGCGTACCGGGACAGGGGGCGTCAGATACGCAGTATTTT.

In its sample, this clone was seen a few times. The V gene is TRBV4-3, the J gene TRBJ2-7, with D possibly matching TRBD2 (6 bases). This CDR3 region has 15 residues. The ends were cut back, 0 bases at V and 7 bases at J, with 16 bases in the middle. Germline V lookup: CDR1 LGHNA, CDR2 YSLEER. The CDR3 here is CASSQEFTSREEQYF. The CDR3 nucleotides read TGCGCCAGCAGCCAAGAATTTACTAGCCGGGAAGAGCAGTACTTC.

In its sample, this clone was seen a few times. The chain is built from TRBV7-2 and TRBJ2-7, with D possibly TRBD2 on 5 matching bases. The CDR3 runs 12 residues. V lost 2 bases and J 6 bases, leaving 8 bases between the germline ends. Germline CDR1 reads SGHTA; CDR2 reads FQGNSA. CDR3 nucleotide sequence: TGTGCCAGCAGCTTAAATGCGGGCGAGCAGTACTTC. Its translation: CASSLNAGEQYF.

The chain couples TRBV28 to TRBJ1-1; D unclear. V was trimmed by 0 bases and J by 12 bases, leaving 11 bases between them. Germline values: CDR1 MDHEN, CDR2 SYDVKM. The CDR3 consists of 12 residues. The CDR3: CASSLWQAEPFF. The DNA of the CDR3 is TGTGCCAGCAGTTTATGGCAGGCAGAACCTTTCTTT.

The genes are TRBV30 and TRBJ1-1; 10 positions agree with TRBD1. This CDR3 spans 12 amino acids. The germline V gene has CDR1 GTSNPN and CDR2 SVGIG (reference sequence). J gave up 11 bases and V 1 base, and 4 bases lay outside the gene matches. CDR3 DNA: TGTGCCTGGAGTGGGACAGGGGGGAGGGCTTTCTTT. Translating it yields CAWSGTGGRAFF. Looking up the rest from reference TRBV30 and TRBJ1-1 gives the full variable domain: SQTIHQWPATLVQPVGSPLSLECTVEGTSNPNLYWYRQAAGRGLQLLFYSVGIGQISSEVPQNLSASRPQDRQFILSSKKLLLSDSGFYLCAWSGTGGRAFFGQGTRLTVV.

V gene TRBV15 combines with J gene TRBJ1-5, with D unresolved. This CDR3 is built from 15 residues. CDR1 and CDR2 (germline): LNHNV, YYDKDF (reference sequence). V was cut by 4 bases and J by 3 bases, with 13 bases left in between. The DNA of the CDR3 is TGTGCCACCAGCACCCAAATCGGGATCAATCAGCCCCAGCATTTT. Translated: CATSTQIGINQPQHF.

The chain uses TRBV19 and TRBJ1-5; D call uncertain. The CDR3 contains 15 residues. V lost 6 bases and J lost 2, with 14 bases in between. Germline V CDR1 and CDR2: LNHDA, SQIVND (reference sequence). CDR3 sequence (DNA): TGTGCCAGTAGCACAAGGGAGTGGGGCAATCAGCCCCAGCATTTT. It specifies CASSTREWGNQPQHF.

This chain links TRBV2 with TRBJ1-5; D is ambiguous. V dropped 10 bases and J dropped 0 bases, with 13 bases sitting between them. The germline CDR1 and CDR2 sequences are SNHLY and FYNNEI. The CDR3 sequence is 14 residues long. The CDR3 DNA sequence: TGTGCCACACGGGAGCAGACTAGCAATCAGCCCCAGCATTTT. It specifies CATREQTSNQPQHF.

The chain employs TRBV5-6 and TRBJ2-5; possible D gene TRBD1, 6 bases. V lost 4 bases, J lost 1 base, and 11 bases lay in between. CDR1 is SGHDT, CDR2 YYEEEE, per germline. This CDR3 is 14 amino acids long. CDR3 residues: CASSVRDTQETQYF. For the CDR3, the DNA is TGTGCCAGCAGCGTCCGGGACACCCAAGAGACCCAGTACTTC.

This chain connects TRBV4-3 to TRBJ1-2; possibly TRBD1 for D (5 bases). In germline, CDR1 is LGHNA, CDR2 YSLEER. The CDR3 runs to 15 residues. V was clipped by 3 bases and J by 7 bases, with 18 bases between them. CDR3 bases: TGCGCCAGCAGCCATACGACAGATACCGCCGGTGGCTACACCTTC. Translating gives CASSHTTDTAGGYTF.

The V and J genes are TRBV29-1 and TRBJ2-3, with 11 bases aligning to TRBD2. Germline assignment: CDR1 SQVTM and CDR2 ANQGSEA. V lost 2 bases to trimming and J lost 4 bases; unmatched junction nucleotides: 5. CDR3 length: 15 residues. CDR3 in amino acids: CSVEIAGGVPDTQYF. In DNA form, the CDR3 reads TGCAGCGTTGAAATAGCGGGAGGGGTCCCAGATACGCAGTATTTT.

This chain links TRBV5-4 with TRBJ2-1; 11 bases line up with TRBD1. The CDR3 is 16 amino acids. The V and J ends lost 2 bases and 9 bases, in that order; junction bases with no gene match: 10. Germline CDR1 SGHNT, CDR2 YYREEE (reference sequence). CDR3 protein: CASSFPGTGGGSEQFF. CDR3 nucleotides: TGTGCCAGCAGCTTTCCCGGGACAGGGGGAGGAAGTGAGCAGTTCTTC.